Listed here are 9 T cell receptor beta chains from one sample, sequenced in a study of cytotoxic CD8 clonotypes in ibrutinib-treated CLL. The table came from immunoSEQ multiplex PCR; TCRdb's copy has only in-frame clones and leaves some out. There are 250,000 to 350,000 clones in the sample; around 76% occur only once, and about 5.8% lies in the top ten. Here the sequenced sample was PBMCs, taken at disease progression, from a patient treated with ibrutinib. These receptors came from a human donor with chronic lymphocytic leukemia.

The J gene is TRBJ2-7, the V gene TRBV27; 11 bases are a match to TRBD2. Germline V gene sequence: CDR1 MNHEY, CDR2 SMNVEV (reference sequence). The CDR3 consists of 17 residues. V was clipped by 1 base and J by 2 bases; unmatched bases: 7. The CDR3 loop is CASSLFRLAGPAYEQYF. The CDR3 DNA follows: TGTGCCAGCAGTTTATTCCGACTAGCGGGACCCGCCTACGAGCAGTACTTC.

Regarding this clone: Possible read error: a much larger clone is one base away. The chain couples TRBV7-8 to TRBJ2-5; D uncertain. The CDR3 extends over 11 amino acids. CDR1 SGHVS and CDR2 FQNEAQ come from the germline V gene. Trimming left V 5 bases short and J 1 base short, with 2 bases between. The CDR3 coding sequence is TGTGCCAGCAGCCCCCAAGAGACCCAGTACTTC. Translation: CASSPQETQYF.

The V gene is TRBV13, the J gene TRBJ2-7, with D perhaps TRBD1 or TRBD2 (5 bases each). The CDR3 is 15 amino acids. Deletions cut 5 bases from V and 2 bases from J, with 16 bases between. CDR1 is PRHDT and CDR2 is FYEKMQ in the germline V gene (reference sequence). CDR3 amino acids: CASSGTRDGTYEQYF. CDR3 DNA: TGTGCCAGCAGCGGCACACGGGACGGAACCTACGAGCAGTACTTC.

The chain couples TRBV9 to TRBJ1-4; D might be TRBD1 (6 bases). The V gene's germline CDR1 is SGDLS and CDR2 YYNGEE. V was shortened by 4 bases and J by 5 bases, with 15 bases between the two germline ends. The CDR3 is 15 amino acids. CDR3 loop: CASSSTGHENEKLFF. The CDR3, as DNA: TGTGCCAGCAGCTCCACAGGGCACGAGAATGAAAAACTGTTTTTT.

V gene TRBV6-1 combines with J gene TRBJ2-2; weak D call: TRBD2 (5 bases). Trimming removed 10 bases from V and 3 bases from J, with 6 bases in between. The CDR3 loop spans 11 amino acids. Germline loops: CDR1 MNHNS, CDR2 SASEGT. CDR3 DNA: TGTGCCAACGGGGACACCGGGGAGCTGTTTTTT. This codes for CANGDTGELFF.

The chain couples TRBV6-1 to TRBJ2-7; D gene uncertain. V gave up 2 bases and J gave up 1 base, with 12 bases separating them. The CDR3 consists of 15 residues. Germline values: CDR1 MNHNS, CDR2 SASEGT. The CDR3, as DNA: TGTGCCAGCAGTGAATATGCCCAGGCTTCCTACGAGCAGTACTTC. Translating gives CASSEYAQASYEQYF.

V and J are TRBV28 and TRBJ1-4, with a weak D call TRBD1 (5 bases). V was clipped by 2 bases and J by 0 bases, with 10 bases between them. The length of the CDR3 is 16 residues. CDR1 is MDHEN, CDR2 SYDVKM, per germline. The DNA for the CDR3 is TGTGCCAGCAGTTTAGGGGGAGGCGCAACTAATGAAAAACTGTTTTTT. Amino acids: CASSLGGGATNEKLFF. Supplemented by reference TRBV28 and TRBJ1-4, the full variable domain reads DVKVTQSSRYLVKRTGEKVFLECVQDMDHENMFWYRQDPGLGLRLIYFSYDVKMKEKGDIPEGYSVSREKKERFSLILESASTNQTSMYLCASSLGGGATNEKLFFGSGTQLSVL.

The rearrangement joins TRBV19 to TRBJ1-5, with 10 bases aligning to TRBD1. This CDR3 spans 15 amino acids. The ends lost 3 bases at V and 7 bases at J; junction bases unmatched: 6. Germline CDR1 and CDR2: LNHDA and SQIVND (reference sequence). This CDR3 is CASSIRQGAAQPQHF. The CDR3 bases are TGTGCCAGTAGTATCAGACAGGGGGCTGCCCAGCCCCAGCATTTT.

This clone was counted only a few times. J is TRBJ1-2 and V is TRBV18; D may be TRBD1 (5 bases). Germline CDR1 and CDR2: KGHSH and LQKENI. V was clipped by 4 bases and J by 4 bases, with 16 bases between them. This CDR3 region has 15 residues. The CDR3 sequence is CASSRRDGPFYGYTF. The DNA of the CDR3 is TGTGCCAGCTCACGGCGGGACGGACCCTTCTATGGCTACACCTTC.